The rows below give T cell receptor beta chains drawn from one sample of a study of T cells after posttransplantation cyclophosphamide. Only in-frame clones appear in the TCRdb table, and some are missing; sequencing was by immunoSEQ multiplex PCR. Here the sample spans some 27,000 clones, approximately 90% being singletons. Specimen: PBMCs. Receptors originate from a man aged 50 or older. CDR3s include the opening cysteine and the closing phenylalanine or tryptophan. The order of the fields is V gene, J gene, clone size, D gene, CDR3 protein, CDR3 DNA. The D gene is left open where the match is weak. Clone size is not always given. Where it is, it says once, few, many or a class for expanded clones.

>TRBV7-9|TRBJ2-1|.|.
CASSLGFEGVLEQFF
TGTGCCAGCAGCTTAGGGTTTGAGGGAGTTCTTGAGCAGTTCTTC
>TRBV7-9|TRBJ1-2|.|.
CASSLRTANYGYTF
TGTGCCAGCAGCTTAAGGACAGCTAATTATGGCTACACCTTC
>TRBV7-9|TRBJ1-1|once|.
CASSSTGEAFF
TGTGCCAGCAGCTCGACAGGAGAAGCTTTCTTT
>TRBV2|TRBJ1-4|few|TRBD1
CASSSYRGREKLFF
TGTGCCAGCAGTTCTTACAGGGGAAGGGAAAAACTGTTTTTT
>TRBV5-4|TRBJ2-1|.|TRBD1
CASSLGGQGVNEQFF
TGTGCCAGCAGCTTGGGGGGACAGGGGGTGAATGAGCAGTTCTTC
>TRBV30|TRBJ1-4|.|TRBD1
CAWDTGDNEKLFF
TGTGCCTGGGATACAGGGGATAATGAAAAACTGTTTTTT
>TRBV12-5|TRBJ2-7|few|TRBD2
CASGLGGGYEQYF
TGTGCTAGTGGTTTGGGGGGAGGGTACGAGCAGTACTTC
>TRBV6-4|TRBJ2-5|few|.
CASSDSCSGTEETQYF
TGTGCCAGCAGTGACTCTTGTAGCGGGACAGAAGAGACCCAGTACTTC
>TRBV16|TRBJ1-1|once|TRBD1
CASRQGKGTEAFF
TGTGCCAGCAGACAGGGGAAGGGCACTGAAGCTTTCTTT
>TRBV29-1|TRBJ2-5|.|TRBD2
CSVPSGRGVETQYF
TGCAGCGTCCCTAGCGGGAGAGGCGTCGAGACCCAGTACTTC
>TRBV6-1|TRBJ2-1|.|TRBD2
CASTPEAGDYNEQFF
TGTGCCAGCACCCCAGAAGCGGGGGACTACAATGAGCAGTTCTTC
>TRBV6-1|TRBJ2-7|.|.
CASSEGLASPEQYF
TGTGCCAGCAGTGAAGGATTAGCTAGCCCCGAGCAGTACTTC
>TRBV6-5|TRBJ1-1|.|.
CASGGLGTEAFF
TGTGCCAGCGGAGGCCTAGGGACTGAAGCTTTCTTT
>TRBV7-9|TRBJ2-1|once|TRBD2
CASSFGGLAEADEQFF
TGTGCCAGCAGCTTTGGGGGACTAGCGGAGGCCGATGAGCAGTTCTTC
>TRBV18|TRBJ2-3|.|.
CASSRREGLTDTQYF
TGTGCCAGCTCACGGCGAGAGGGACTCACAGATACGCAGTATTTT
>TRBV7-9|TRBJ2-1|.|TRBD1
CASSRTGDSNEQFF
TGTGCCAGCAGCCGCACAGGGGATTCCAATGAGCAGTTCTTC
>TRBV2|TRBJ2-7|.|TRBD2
CASRLAIDYEQYF
TGTGCCAGTAGACTAGCCATAGATTACGAGCAGTACTTC
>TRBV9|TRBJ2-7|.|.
CASSAGVPWGSHEQYF
TGTGCCAGCAGCGCGGGGGTCCCGTGGGGGAGCCACGAGCAGTACTTC
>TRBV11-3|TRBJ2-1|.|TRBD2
CASSVYSSGGTYNEQFF
TGTGCCAGCAGCGTATACTCCAGCGGGGGAACATACAATGAGCAGTTCTTC
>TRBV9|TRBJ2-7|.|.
CASSVLSGPSYEQYF
TGTGCCAGCAGCGTCCTGAGCGGGCCCTCCTACGAGCAGTACTTC
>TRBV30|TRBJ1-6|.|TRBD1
CAWSRGQWTRGSPLHF
TGTGCCTGGAGTAGGGGACAGTGGACGAGAGGCTCACCCCTCCACTTT
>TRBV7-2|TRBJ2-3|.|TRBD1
CASSRGQVTDTQYF
TGTGCCAGCAGCCGCGGACAGGTCACAGATACGCAGTATTTT
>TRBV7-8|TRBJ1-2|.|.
CASSRTENSGYTF
TGTGCCAGCAGCCGGACAGAGAACTCCGGCTACACCTTC
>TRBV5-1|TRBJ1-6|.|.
CASSLEGRNSPLHF
TGCGCCAGCAGCTTGGAAGGCAGGAATTCACCCCTCCACTTT
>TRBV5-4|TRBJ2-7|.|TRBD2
CASSVRLAGVREQYF
TGTGCCAGCAGCGTCAGACTAGCGGGAGTACGAGAGCAGTACTTC
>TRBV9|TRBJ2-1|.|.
CASSVAGGITNEQFF
TGTGCCAGCAGCGTAGCGGGTGGTATTACGAATGAGCAGTTCTTC
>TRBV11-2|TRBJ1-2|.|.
CASSPIARKGAYGYTF
TGTGCCAGCAGCCCGATTGCCCGGAAGGGAGCCTATGGCTACACCTTC
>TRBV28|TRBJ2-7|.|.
CASSLYEAPGEQYF
TGTGCCAGCAGTTTATACGAGGCACCCGGAGAGCAGTACTTC
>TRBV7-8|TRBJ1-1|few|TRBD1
CASSIVQGAEAFF
TGTGCCAGCAGTATAGTTCAGGGGGCTGAAGCTTTCTTT
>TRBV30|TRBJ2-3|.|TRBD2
CAWSSSGRLTQYF
TGTGCCTGGAGTTCTAGCGGGAGACTTACGCAGTATTTT
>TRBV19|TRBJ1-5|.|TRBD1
CAGRTGNQPQHF
TGTGCCGGTCGGACAGGTAATCAGCCCCAGCATTTT
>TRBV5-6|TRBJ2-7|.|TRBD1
CASSFYPGQGSEQYF
TGTGCCAGCAGCTTTTACCCGGGACAGGGCTCTGAGCAGTACTTC
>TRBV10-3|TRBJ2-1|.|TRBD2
CAIGVAGGRYNEQFF
TGTGCCATCGGGGTAGCGGGGGGCCGTTACAATGAGCAGTTCTTC
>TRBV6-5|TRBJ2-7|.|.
CASSYSVLGAYEQYF
TGTGCCAGCAGTTACTCCGTCCTAGGGGCCTACGAGCAGTACTTC
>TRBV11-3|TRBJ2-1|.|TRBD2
CASSIYLAGESIF
TGTGCCAGCAGCATCTATCTAGCGGGGGAGTCGATCTTC
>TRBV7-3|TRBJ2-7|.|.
CASSLYGKGEQYF
TGTGCCAGCAGCTTATACGGGAAGGGCGAGCAGTACTTC
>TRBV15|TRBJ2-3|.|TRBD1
CATSTSRDRDSTDTQYF
TGTGCCACCAGCACGTCCCGGGACAGGGATAGCACAGATACGCAGTATTTT
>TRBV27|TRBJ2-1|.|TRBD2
CASHPGTSVYNEQFF
TGTGCCAGCCACCCCGGGACTAGCGTCTACAATGAGCAGTTCTTC
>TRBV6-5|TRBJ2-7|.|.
CASRSRPLPFYEQYF
TGTGCCAGCAGGAGTAGGCCACTACCCTTCTACGAGCAGTACTTC
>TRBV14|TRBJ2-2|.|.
CASSHRGLLGTGELFF
TGTGCCAGCAGCCATAGGGGCTTACTGGGCACCGGGGAGCTGTTTTTT
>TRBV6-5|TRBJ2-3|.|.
CASSPAGSTDTQYF
TGTGCCAGCAGCCCAGCCGGGAGCACAGATACGCAGTATTTT
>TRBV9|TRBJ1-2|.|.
CASSVTVGSYGYTF
TGTGCCAGCAGCGTCACCGTGGGGAGCTATGGCTACACCTTC
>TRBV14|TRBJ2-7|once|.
CASSLEASRFSYEQYF
TGTGCCAGCAGCCTTGAAGCTTCCCGTTTTTCCTACGAGCAGTACTTC
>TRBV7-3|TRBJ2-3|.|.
CASSLRPADTQYF
TGTGCCAGCAGCCTCAGGCCTGCAGATACGCAGTATTTT
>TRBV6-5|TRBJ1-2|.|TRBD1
CASSDRGGYTF
TGTGCCAGCAGTGACAGGGGTGGCTACACCTTC
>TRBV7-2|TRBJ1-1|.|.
CASSLARMNTEAFF
TGTGCCAGCAGCTTAGCCAGGATGAACACTGAAGCTTTCTTT
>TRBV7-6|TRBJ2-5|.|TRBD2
CASSRTLAGDGTQYF
TGTGCCAGCAGCCGTACACTAGCGGGGGACGGGACCCAGTACTTC
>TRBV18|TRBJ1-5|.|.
CASSPWDSNQPQHF
TGTGCCAGCTCACCATGGGACTCCAATCAGCCCCAGCATTTT
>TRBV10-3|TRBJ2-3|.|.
CAIKLAPSTDTQYF
TGTGCCATCAAACTAGCACCTAGCACAGATACGCAGTATTTT
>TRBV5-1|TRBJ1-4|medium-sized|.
CASSVSNRKLFF
TGCGCCAGCAGCGTTAGTAACAGGAAACTGTTTTTT
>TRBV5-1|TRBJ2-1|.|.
CASSLEPNNEQFF
TGCGCCAGCAGCTTGGAGCCAAACAATGAGCAGTTCTTC
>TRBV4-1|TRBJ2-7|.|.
CASSPSGRYEQYF
TGCGCCAGCAGTCCCTCAGGGCGCTACGAGCAGTACTTC
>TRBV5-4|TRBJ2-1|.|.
CASSSENLNEQFF
TGTGCCAGCAGCTCAGAAAACCTCAATGAGCAGTTCTTC
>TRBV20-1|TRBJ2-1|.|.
CSARTYNEQFF
TGCAGTGCCAGAACTTACAATGAGCAGTTCTTC
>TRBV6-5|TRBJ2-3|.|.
CASRRTLATDTQYF
TGTGCCAGCAGGAGGACATTAGCCACAGATACGCAGTATTTT
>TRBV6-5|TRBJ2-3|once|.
CATRRGPTSTDTQYF
TGTGCCACAAGAAGAGGGCCCACTAGCACAGATACGCAGTATTTT
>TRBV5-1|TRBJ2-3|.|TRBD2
CASSPLAVRGGQRATDTQYF
TGCGCCAGCAGCCCTCTGGCTGTACGGGGGGGTCAGCGAGCCACAGATACGCAGTATTTT